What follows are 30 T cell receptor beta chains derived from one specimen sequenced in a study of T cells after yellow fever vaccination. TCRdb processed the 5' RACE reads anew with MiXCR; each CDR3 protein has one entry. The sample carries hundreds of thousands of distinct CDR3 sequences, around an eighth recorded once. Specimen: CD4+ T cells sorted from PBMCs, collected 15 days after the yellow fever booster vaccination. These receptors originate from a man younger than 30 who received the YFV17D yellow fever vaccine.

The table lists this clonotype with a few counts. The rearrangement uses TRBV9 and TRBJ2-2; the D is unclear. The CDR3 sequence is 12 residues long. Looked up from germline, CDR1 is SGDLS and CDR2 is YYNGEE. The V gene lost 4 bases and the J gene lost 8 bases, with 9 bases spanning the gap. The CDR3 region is CASSKYIGELFF. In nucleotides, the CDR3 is TGTGCCAGCAGCAAATACATTGGGGAGCTGTTTTTT.

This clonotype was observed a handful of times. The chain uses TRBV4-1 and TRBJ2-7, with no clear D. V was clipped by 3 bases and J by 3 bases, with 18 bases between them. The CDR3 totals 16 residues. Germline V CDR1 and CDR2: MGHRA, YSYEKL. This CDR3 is CASSQELRDTDYEQYF. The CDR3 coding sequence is TGCGCCAGCAGCCAGGAGCTAAGAGACACGGACTACGAGCAGTACTTC.

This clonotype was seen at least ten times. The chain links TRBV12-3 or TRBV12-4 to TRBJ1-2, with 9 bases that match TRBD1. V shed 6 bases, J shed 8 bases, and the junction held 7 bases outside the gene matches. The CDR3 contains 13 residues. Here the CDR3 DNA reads TGTGCCAGCAGGCCGGGACAGGGATCGGGCTACACCTTC. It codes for CASRPGQGSGYTF.

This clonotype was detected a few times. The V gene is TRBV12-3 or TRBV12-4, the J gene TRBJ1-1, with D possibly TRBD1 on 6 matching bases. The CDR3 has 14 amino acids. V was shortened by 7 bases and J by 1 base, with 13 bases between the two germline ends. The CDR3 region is CASTPWTENTEAFF. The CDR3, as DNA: TGTGCCAGCACCCCATGGACAGAGAACACTGAAGCTTTCTTT.

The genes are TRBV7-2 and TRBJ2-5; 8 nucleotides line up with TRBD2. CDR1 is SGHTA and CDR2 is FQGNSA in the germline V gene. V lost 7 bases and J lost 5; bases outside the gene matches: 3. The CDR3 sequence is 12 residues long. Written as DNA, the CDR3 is TGTGCCAGCACGGGGGGGGCGGAGACCCAGTACTTC. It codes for CASTGGAETQYF.

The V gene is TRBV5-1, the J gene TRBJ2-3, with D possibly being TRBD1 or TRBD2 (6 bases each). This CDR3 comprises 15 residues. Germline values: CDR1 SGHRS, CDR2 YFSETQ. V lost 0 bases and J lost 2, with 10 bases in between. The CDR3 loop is CASSLVGGNTDTQYF. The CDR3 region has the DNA TGCGCCAGCAGCTTGGTGGGGGGCAACACAGATACGCAGTATTTT.

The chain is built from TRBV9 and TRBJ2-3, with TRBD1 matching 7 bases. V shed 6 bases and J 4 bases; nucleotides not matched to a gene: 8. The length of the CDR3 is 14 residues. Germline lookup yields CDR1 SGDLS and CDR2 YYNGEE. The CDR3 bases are TGTGCCAGCAACAGGGACAGTTCAGCAGATACGCAGTATTTT. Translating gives CASNRDSSADTQYF.

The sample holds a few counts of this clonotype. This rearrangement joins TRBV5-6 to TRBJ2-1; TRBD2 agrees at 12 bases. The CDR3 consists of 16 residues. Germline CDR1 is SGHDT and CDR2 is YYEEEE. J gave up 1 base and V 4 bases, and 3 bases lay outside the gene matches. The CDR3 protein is CASSTSGGPSYNEQFF. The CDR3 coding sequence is TGTGCCAGCAGCACTAGCGGGGGGCCATCCTACAATGAGCAGTTCTTC.

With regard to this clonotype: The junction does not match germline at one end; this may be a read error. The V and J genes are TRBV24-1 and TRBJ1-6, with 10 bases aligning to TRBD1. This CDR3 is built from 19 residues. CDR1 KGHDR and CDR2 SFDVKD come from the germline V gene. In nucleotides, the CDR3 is TGTGCCACCAGTGATCCCGTTGACAGGGGGCGACCTCCCGATTCGCCCCTCCACTTT. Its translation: CATSDPVDRGRPPDSPLHF.

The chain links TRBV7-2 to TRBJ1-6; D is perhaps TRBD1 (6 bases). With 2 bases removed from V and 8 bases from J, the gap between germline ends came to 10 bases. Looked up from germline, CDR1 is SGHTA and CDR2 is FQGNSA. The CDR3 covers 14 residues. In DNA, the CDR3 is TGTGCCAGCAGCTTAATAAGGACAGATTCACCCCTCCACTTT. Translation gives CASSLIRTDSPLHF. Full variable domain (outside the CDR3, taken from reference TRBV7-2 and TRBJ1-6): GAGVSQSPSNKVTEKGKDVELRCDPISGHTALYWYRQSLGQGLEFLIYFQGNSAPDKSGLPSDRFSAERTGGSVSTLTIQRTQQEDSAVYLCASSLIRTDSPLHFGNGTRLTVT.

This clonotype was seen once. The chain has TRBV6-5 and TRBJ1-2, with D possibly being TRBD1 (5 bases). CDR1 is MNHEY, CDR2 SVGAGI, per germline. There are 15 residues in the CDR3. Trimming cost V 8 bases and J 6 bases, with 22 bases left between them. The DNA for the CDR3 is TGTGCCAGCGCCCCCTACGAGAGGGGCTTGGATGGCTACACCTTC. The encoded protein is CASAPYERGLDGYTF.

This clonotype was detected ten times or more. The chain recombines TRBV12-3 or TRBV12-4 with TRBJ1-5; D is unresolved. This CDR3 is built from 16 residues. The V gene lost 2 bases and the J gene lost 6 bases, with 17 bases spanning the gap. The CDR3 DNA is TGTGCCAGCAGTTTAATTGTCGGGGAATCTACTCAGCCCCAGCATTTT. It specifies CASSLIVGESTQPQHF.

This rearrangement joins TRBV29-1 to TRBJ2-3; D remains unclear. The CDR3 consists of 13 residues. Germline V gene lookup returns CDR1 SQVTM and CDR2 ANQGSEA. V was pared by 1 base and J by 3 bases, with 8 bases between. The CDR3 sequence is CSVEARLTDTQYF. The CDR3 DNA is TGCAGCGTTGAAGCCCGGCTAACAGATACGCAGTATTTT.

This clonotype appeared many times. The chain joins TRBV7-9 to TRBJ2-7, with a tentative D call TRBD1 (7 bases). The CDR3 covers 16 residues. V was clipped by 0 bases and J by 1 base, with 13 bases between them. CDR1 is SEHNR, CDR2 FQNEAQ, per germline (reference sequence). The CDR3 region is CASSLALAGGSYEQYV. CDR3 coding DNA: TGTGCCAGCAGCTTAGCTCTTGCAGGGGGGTCCTACGAGCAGTACGTC.

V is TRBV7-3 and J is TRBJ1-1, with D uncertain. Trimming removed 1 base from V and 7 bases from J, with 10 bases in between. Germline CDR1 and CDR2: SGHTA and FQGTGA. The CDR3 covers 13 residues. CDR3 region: CASSLIPQDEAFF. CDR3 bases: TGTGCCAGCAGCTTAATCCCGCAGGATGAAGCTTTCTTT.

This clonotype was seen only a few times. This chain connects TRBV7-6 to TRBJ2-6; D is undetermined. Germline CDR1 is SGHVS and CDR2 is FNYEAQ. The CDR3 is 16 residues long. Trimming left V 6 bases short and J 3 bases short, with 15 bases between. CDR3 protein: CASSESRMVGANVLTF. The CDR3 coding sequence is TGTGCCAGCAGTGAGAGCAGAATGGTTGGGGCCAACGTCCTGACTTTC.

The CDR3 loop reads CASSQDRGGGMRPYF. In DNA, the CDR3 is TGCGCCAGCAGCCAAGACAGGGGAGGGGGGATGAGGCCGTACTTC. The genes are TRBV4-1 and TRBJ2-7, with D perhaps TRBD2 (7 bases). Germline lookup yields CDR1 MGHRA and CDR2 YSYEKL. The CDR3 length is 15 residues. Trimming cost V 0 bases and J 12 bases, with 21 bases left between them.

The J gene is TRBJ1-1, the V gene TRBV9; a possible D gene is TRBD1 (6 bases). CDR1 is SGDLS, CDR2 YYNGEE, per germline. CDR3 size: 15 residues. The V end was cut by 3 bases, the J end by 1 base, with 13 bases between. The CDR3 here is CASSGRPGQNTEAFF. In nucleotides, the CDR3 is TGTGCCAGCAGCGGGCGGCCGGGACAGAACACTGAAGCTTTCTTT.

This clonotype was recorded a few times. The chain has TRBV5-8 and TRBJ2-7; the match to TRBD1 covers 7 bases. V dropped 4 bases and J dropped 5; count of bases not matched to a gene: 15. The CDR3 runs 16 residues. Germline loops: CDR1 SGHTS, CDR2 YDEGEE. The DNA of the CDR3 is TGTGCCAGCAGCCCAGGGACAGCCGGTCGGGACGACGAGCAGTACTTC. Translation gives CASSPGTAGRDDEQYF.

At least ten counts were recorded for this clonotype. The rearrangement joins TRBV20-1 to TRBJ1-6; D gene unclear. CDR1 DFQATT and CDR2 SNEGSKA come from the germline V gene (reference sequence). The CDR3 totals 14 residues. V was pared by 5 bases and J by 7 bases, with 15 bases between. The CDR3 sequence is CSASARTANSPLHF. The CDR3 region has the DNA TGCAGTGCTTCCGCCCGGACGGCCAATTCACCCCTCCACTTT.

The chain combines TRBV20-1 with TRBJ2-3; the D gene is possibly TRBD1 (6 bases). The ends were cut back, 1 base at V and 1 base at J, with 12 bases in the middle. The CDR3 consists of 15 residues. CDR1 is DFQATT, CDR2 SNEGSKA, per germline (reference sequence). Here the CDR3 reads CSARVFSGGTDTQYF. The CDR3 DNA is TGCAGTGCTAGAGTTTTTTCAGGGGGCACAGATACGCAGTATTTT.

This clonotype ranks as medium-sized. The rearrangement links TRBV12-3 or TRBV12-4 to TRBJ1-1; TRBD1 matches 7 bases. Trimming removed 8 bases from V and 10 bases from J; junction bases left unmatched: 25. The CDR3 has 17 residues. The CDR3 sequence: CASRTYDITGAKYGAFF. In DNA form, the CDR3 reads TGTGCCAGCCGAACCTACGACATTACAGGGGCAAAATATGGAGCTTTCTTT.

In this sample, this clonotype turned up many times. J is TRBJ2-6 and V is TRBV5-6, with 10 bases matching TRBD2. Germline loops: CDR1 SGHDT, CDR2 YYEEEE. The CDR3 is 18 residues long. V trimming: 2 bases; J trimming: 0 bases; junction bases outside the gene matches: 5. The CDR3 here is CASSFLLAGFSGANVLTF. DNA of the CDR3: TGTGCCAGCAGCTTCTTACTAGCGGGGTTCTCTGGGGCCAACGTCCTGACTTTC.

CDR3 residues: CASSLPGLYTEAFF. The CDR3 nucleotides read TGCGCCAGCAGCTTGCCCGGGCTATACACTGAAGCTTTCTTT. The chain is built from TRBV5-1 and TRBJ1-1; no definite D call. CDR1 is SGHRS, CDR2 YFSETQ, per germline. Trimming removed 1 base from V and 3 bases from J, with 10 bases in between. CDR3 length: 14 amino acids.

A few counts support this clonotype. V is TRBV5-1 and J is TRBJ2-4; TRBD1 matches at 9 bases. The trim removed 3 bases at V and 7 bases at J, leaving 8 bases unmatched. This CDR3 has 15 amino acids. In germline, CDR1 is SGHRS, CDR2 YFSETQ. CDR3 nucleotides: TGCGCCAGCAGCTACCCCGGACAGGGGCAGAACATTCAGTACTTC. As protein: CASSYPGQGQNIQYF.

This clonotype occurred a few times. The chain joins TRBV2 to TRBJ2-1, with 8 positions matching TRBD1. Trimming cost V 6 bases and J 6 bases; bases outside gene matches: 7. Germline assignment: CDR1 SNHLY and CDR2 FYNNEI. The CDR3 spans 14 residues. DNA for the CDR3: TGTGCCAGCAGCCTACAGGGGGTGAGCAATGAGCAGTTCTTC. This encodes CASSLQGVSNEQFF.

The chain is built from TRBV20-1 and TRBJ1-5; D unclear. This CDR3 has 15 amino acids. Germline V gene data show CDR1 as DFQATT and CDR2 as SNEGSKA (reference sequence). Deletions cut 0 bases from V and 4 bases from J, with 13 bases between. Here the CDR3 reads CSARDASRPNQPQHF. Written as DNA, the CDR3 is TGCAGTGCTAGAGACGCCAGCAGGCCTAATCAGCCCCAGCATTTT.

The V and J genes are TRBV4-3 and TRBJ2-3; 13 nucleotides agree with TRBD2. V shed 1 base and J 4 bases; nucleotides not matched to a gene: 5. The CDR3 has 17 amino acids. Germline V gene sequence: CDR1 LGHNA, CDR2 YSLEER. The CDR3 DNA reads TGCGCCAGCAGCCAAGGCTGGACTAGCGGGGGCGCAGATACGCAGTATTTT. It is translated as CASSQGWTSGGADTQYF.

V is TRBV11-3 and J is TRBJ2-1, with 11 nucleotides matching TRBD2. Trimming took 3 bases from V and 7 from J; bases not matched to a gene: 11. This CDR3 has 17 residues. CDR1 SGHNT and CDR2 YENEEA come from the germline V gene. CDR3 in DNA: TGTGCCAGCAGCTTTCCTAGCGGGGGGCGACTGGGGAATGAGCAGTTCTTC. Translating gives CASSFPSGGRLGNEQFF.

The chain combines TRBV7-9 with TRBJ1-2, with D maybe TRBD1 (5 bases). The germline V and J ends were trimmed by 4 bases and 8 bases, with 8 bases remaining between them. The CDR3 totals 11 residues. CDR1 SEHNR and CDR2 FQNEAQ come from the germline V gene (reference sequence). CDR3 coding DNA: TGTGCCAGCAGCTCCAGGGCGGGCTACACCTTC. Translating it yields CASSSRAGYTF.